This TCR beta chain was captured in a study of blood T cells in healthy people across ages. A second PCR, run for roughly 7 to 11 cycles, used a sample-barcoded 5' primer plus a J-beta primer mix. Through a template-switch adaptor with 12 random nucleotides, each cDNA molecule received a tag. One entry per CDR3 protein results from TCRdb running MiXCR on the 5' RACE reads. The sample records about 780,000 distinct CDR3 sequences, around 45% being singletons. About this clonotype itself: Its antigen is unidentified.

Findings of the study overall: Among T cells, TCR beta diversity per million cells dropped roughly linearly as age rose. Conclusively comparing naive with antigen-experienced cells was impossible with unsorted PBMCs.

With V trimmed by 6 bases and J by 5 bases, 10 bases remained unmatched. CDR1 is MDHEN and CDR2 is SYDVKM in the germline V gene. CDR3 length equals 15 residues. This receptor was taken from a man older than 75 in good health. The chain couples TRBV28 to TRBJ2-5, with 9 bases lining up with TRBD1. The sequenced sample was blood. The CDR3: CASSPKGTGLETQYF. The CDR3, as DNA: TGTGCCAGCAGCCCTAAAGGGACAGGGTTGGAGACCCAGTACTTC.